Following are 30 T cell receptor beta chains from one sample sequenced in a study of T cell responses to AZD1222 COVID-19 vaccine. Assay used: immunoSEQ multiplex PCR; TCRdb lists only in-frame clones, some missing. The sample includes approximately 190,000 clones, more than 75% of them seen just once. The specimen was peripheral blood, collected on day 0 of AZD1222 vaccination. These receptors were taken from an adult in good health.

This chain connects TRBV29-1 to TRBJ2-5, with D perhaps TRBD1 (5 bases). Trimming removed 2 bases at V and 5 bases at J, with 15 bases between. Germline CDR1 and CDR2: SQVTM and ANQGSEA. The CDR3 runs 14 residues. As DNA, the CDR3 is TGCAGCGTTGAAAGTCGTGGGGCCCTGGAGACCCAGTACTTC. This codes for CSVESRGALETQYF.

V is TRBV5-5 and J is TRBJ2-2; perhaps TRBD2 as D (7 bases). V lost 4 bases and J 4 bases, leaving 11 bases between the germline ends. Per germline, CDR1 SGHKS and CDR2 YYEKEE (reference sequence). The CDR3 has 14 amino acids. CDR3 amino acids: CASSGGGGTGELFF. The CDR3, as DNA: TGTGCCAGCAGCGGGGGCGGGGGCACCGGGGAGCTGTTTTTT. The full variable domain, completed using reference TRBV5-5 and TRBJ2-2, is DAGVTQSPTHLIKTRGQQVTLRCSPISGHKSVSWYQQVLGQGPQFIFQYYEKEERGRGNFPDRFSARQFPNYSSELNVNALLLGDSALYLCASSGGGGTGELFFGEGSRLTVL.

The chain uses TRBV27 and TRBJ1-5; D is uncertain. The V gene lost 0 bases and the J gene lost 2 bases, with 11 bases spanning the gap. The germline CDR1 and CDR2 sequences are MNHEY and SMNVEV (reference sequence). There are 16 residues in the CDR3. CDR3 region: CASSLSSGRGNQPQHF. The DNA for the CDR3 is TGTGCCAGCAGTTTATCGTCCGGAAGGGGCAATCAGCCCCAGCATTTT.

The chain recombines TRBV4-2 with TRBJ2-2; TRBD2 is a possible D gene (6 bases). The CDR3 totals 15 residues. Trimming removed 2 bases from V and 2 bases from J, with 9 bases in between. Germline V gene lookup returns CDR1 LGHNA and CDR2 YNFKEQ. CDR3 DNA sequence: TGTGCCAGCAGCCAATTGGCGGGAAACACCGGGGAGCTGTTTTTT. Translation gives CASSQLAGNTGELFF.

The chain carries TRBV4-2 and TRBJ1-3; 10 nucleotides line up with TRBD1. The J segment lost 2 bases and the V segment lost 0 bases, leaving 4 bases of the junction unmatched. The CDR3 is 17 amino acids. From germline, CDR1 is LGHNA and CDR2 YNFKEQ. CDR3 sequence: CASSQDIGTGAGNTIYF. The CDR3 DNA reads TGTGCCAGCAGCCAAGATATCGGGACAGGGGCTGGAAACACCATATATTTT.

The chain carries TRBV4-1 and TRBJ2-5; a possible D gene is TRBD2 (6 bases). CDR3 length: 17 residues. V was pared by 1 base and J by 5 bases, with 20 bases between. CDR1 and CDR2 (germline): MGHRA, YSYEKL. The DNA for the CDR3 is TGCGCCAGCAGCCAAGTATTTGGGTTGCGGAGGGAGGAGACCCAGTACTTC. Protein sequence: CASSQVFGLRREETQYF.

This clone was seen a single time. The gene calls are TRBV4-1 and TRBJ1-3, with D uncertain. With 0 bases removed from V and 2 bases from J, the gap between germline ends came to 14 bases. There are 17 residues in the CDR3. Looked up from germline, CDR1 is MGHRA and CDR2 is YSYEKL. The CDR3 sequence: CASSQDPVTRTGNTIYF. DNA for the CDR3: TGCGCCAGCAGCCAAGATCCCGTCACAAGAACTGGAAACACCATATATTTT.

A note on this clone: The junction differs from germline at one of its ends, possibly a read error. The chain employs TRBV19 and TRBJ2-1, with 11 positions matching TRBD2. The length of the CDR3 is 13 residues. Germline V gives CDR1 LNHDA, CDR2 SQIVND (reference sequence). CDR3 in amino acids: CATSSGRDNEQFF. The CDR3 nucleotides are TGTGCCACTAGTAGCGGGAGGGACAATGAGCAGTTCTTC.

The chain is built from TRBV7-3 and TRBJ1-6, with 7 bases aligning to TRBD1. CDR3 length: 17 residues. Germline V gene lookup returns CDR1 SGHTA and CDR2 FQGTGA. V lost 5 bases, J lost 1 base, and 8 bases stayed unmatched. The CDR3 here is CASSPSPRGSYNSPLHF. CDR3 nucleotides: TGTGCCAGCAGCCCGTCCCCCAGGGGGTCCTATAATTCACCCCTCCACTTT.

The chain employs TRBV4-1 and TRBJ2-5, with unresolved D. The CDR3 covers 15 residues. V lost 4 bases and J 0 bases, leaving 12 bases between the germline ends. The V gene's germline CDR1 is MGHRA and CDR2 YSYEKL. The CDR3 nucleotides are TGCGCCAGCAGCCGCGATTGGACGGACCAAGAGACCCAGTACTTC. Its protein product is CASSRDWTDQETQYF.

This CDR3 is CASRDRNYGYTF. The CDR3 region has the DNA TGTGCCAGTCGGGACCGGAACTATGGCTACACCTTC. This chain links TRBV19 with TRBJ1-2; weak D call: TRBD1 (5 bases). The CDR3 runs 12 residues. Trimming left V 8 bases short and J 2 bases short, with 9 bases between. CDR1 and CDR2 from the germline V gene are LNHDA and SQIVND (reference sequence).

The chain links TRBV5-1 to TRBJ1-1; no firm D call. This CDR3 has 14 residues. The germline V gene encodes CDR1 SGHRS and CDR2 YFSETQ. The V end lost 1 base, the J end lost 0 bases, and 7 bases lay between the germline ends. The CDR3 bases are TGCGCCAGCAGCTTGCGAGAAATGAACACTGAAGCTTTCTTT. Protein product: CASSLREMNTEAFF.

The CDR3 is CASSLRDIVAEDYEQYF. For the CDR3, the DNA is TGTGCCAGCAGCTTAAGGGACATCGTAGCGGAGGACTACGAGCAGTACTTC. V usage is TRBV7-2 and J usage is TRBJ2-7; D possibly matches TRBD1 or TRBD2 (6 bases each). This CDR3 has 17 residues. Germline V gives CDR1 SGHTA, CDR2 FQGNSA. V dropped 2 bases and J dropped 3 bases, with 20 bases sitting between them.

V usage is TRBV27 and J usage is TRBJ2-7, with 9 positions matching TRBD1. Germline V gene data show CDR1 as MNHEY and CDR2 as SMNVEV (reference sequence). V gave up 2 bases and J gave up 3 bases; unmatched junction bases: 8. This CDR3 spans 16 amino acids. In DNA form, the CDR3 reads TGTGCCAGCAGTTTAGGGACAGGGCCAAAATACTACGAGCAGTACTTC. Amino acid sequence: CASSLGTGPKYYEQYF.

There are a few counts of this clone. The rearrangement uses TRBV19 and TRBJ2-5, with D unresolved. Germline V lookup: CDR1 LNHDA, CDR2 SQIVND (reference sequence). V lost 8 bases, J lost 1 base, and 14 bases lay in between. The CDR3 runs 14 residues. This chain's CDR3 is CASSTQAIQETQYF. The CDR3 DNA reads TGTGCCAGTTCAACTCAGGCGATCCAAGAGACCCAGTACTTC.

J is TRBJ2-3 and V is TRBV5-4; D not resolved. The CDR3 extends over 14 amino acids. The germline V and J ends were trimmed by 1 base and 2 bases, with 8 bases remaining between them. Looked up from germline, CDR1 is SGHNT and CDR2 is YYREEE (reference sequence). Written as DNA, the CDR3 is TGTGCCAGCAGCTTGCCCCCAACCACAGATACGCAGTATTTT. It codes for CASSLPPTTDTQYF.

Notes on this clone: The same CDR3 also results from other DNA sequences found in this sample. V is TRBV19 and J is TRBJ1-1, with unresolved D. Trimming removed 2 bases at V and 0 bases at J, with 4 bases between. Germline V gene lookup returns CDR1 LNHDA and CDR2 SQIVND (reference sequence). The length of the CDR3 is 13 residues. CDR3 region: CASSISMNTEAFF. In nucleotides, the CDR3 is TGTGCCAGTAGTATATCGATGAACACTGAAGCTTTCTTT.

This rearrangement joins TRBV7-9 to TRBJ1-4, with 8 nucleotides matching TRBD1. This CDR3 region has 15 residues. CDR1 and CDR2 (germline): SEHNR, FQNEAQ (reference sequence). Trimming cost V 2 bases and J 14 bases; bases outside gene matches: 13. The CDR3 sequence is CASSLPGQGGSGLFF. CDR3 nucleotides: TGTGCCAGCAGCTTACCTGGACAGGGAGGGAGTGGGCTGTTTTTT.

The J gene is TRBJ2-7, the V gene TRBV7-9; D remains unclear. V lost 5 bases to trimming and J lost 4 bases, with 12 bases between them. This CDR3 is 13 amino acids long. The V gene's germline CDR1 is SEHNR and CDR2 FQNEAQ (reference sequence). This CDR3 reads CASSITTDYEQYF. CDR3 sequence (DNA): TGTGCCAGCAGCATCACGACGGATTACGAGCAGTACTTC.

The CDR3 protein is CASSSLALGSTDTQYF. The CDR3 coding sequence is TGTGCCAGCAGCTCCCTGGCTTTAGGGTCGACAGATACGCAGTATTTT. The chain recombines TRBV27 with TRBJ2-3; no clear D gene. The length of the CDR3 is 16 residues. The germline V gene encodes CDR1 MNHEY and CDR2 SMNVEV (reference sequence). V was cut by 6 bases and J by 3 bases, with 19 bases left in between.

The chain couples TRBV7-2 to TRBJ1-2; 10 nucleotides align to TRBD1. Germline trimming cut 2 bases from V and 2 bases from J; bases unmatched to any gene: 2. CDR3 length equals 15 residues. CDR1 SGHTA and CDR2 FQGNSA come from the germline V gene. CDR3 residues: CASSLMGQGNYGYTF. The DNA for the CDR3 is TGTGCCAGCAGCTTAATGGGACAGGGGAACTATGGCTACACCTTC. The whole variable domain, remainder taken from reference TRBV7-2 and TRBJ1-2, is GAGVSQSPSNKVTEKGKDVELRCDPISGHTALYWYRQSLGQGLEFLIYFQGNSAPDKSGLPSDRFSAERTGGSVSTLTIQRTQQEDSAVYLCASSLMGQGNYGYTFGSGTRLTVV.

The chain joins TRBV9 to TRBJ2-5, with a possible D match to TRBD1 (5 bases). Trimming shortened V by 4 bases and J by 5 bases, and 21 bases separated the two germline ends. Germline CDR1 is SGDLS and CDR2 is YYNGEE. This CDR3 is 16 amino acids long. The CDR3 DNA follows: TGTGCCAGCAGCCCGTCCTTGGGGCCCGGGTGGGAGACCCAGTACTTC. This sequence encodes CASSPSLGPGWETQYF.

This clone was observed once. The chain carries TRBV28 and TRBJ2-1; 8 bases are a match to TRBD2. Germline V gene sequence: CDR1 MDHEN, CDR2 SYDVKM. The CDR3 spans 15 residues. V was pared by 7 bases and J by 8 bases, with 13 bases of the junction left unmatched. As DNA, the CDR3 is TGTGCCAGCAACCGGCGAGCGGGAGTAGGTTATGAGCAGTTCTTC. The encoded protein is CASNRRAGVGYEQFF.

This clone was seen a single time. This sequence joins TRBV5-6 and TRBJ1-6; D is perhaps TRBD1 (6 bases). CDR3 length: 13 residues. V gave up 7 bases and J gave up 9 bases, with 14 bases separating them. Looked up from germline, CDR1 is SGHDT and CDR2 is YYEEEE. CDR3 sequence (DNA): TGTGCCAGCTTCAGGGGCTTTGGTTCACCCCTCCACTTT. It translates to CASFRGFGSPLHF.

The CDR3 DNA sequence: TGTGCCAGCTCCTCAGAGCAGGGCCCCAATTCACCCCTCCACTTT. Its translation: CASSSEQGPNSPLHF. The gene calls are TRBV18 and TRBJ1-6; possibly TRBD1 for D (5 bases). The CDR3 runs to 15 residues. Per germline, CDR1 KGHSH and CDR2 LQKENI. The V end lost 6 bases, the J end lost 7 bases, and 16 bases lay between the germline ends. The whole variable domain, filled in from reference TRBV18 and TRBJ1-6, reads NAGVMQNPRHLVRRRGQEARLRCSPMKGHSHVYWYRQLPEEGLKFMVYLQKENIIDESGMPKERFSAEFPKEGPSILRIQQVVRGDSAAYFCASSSEQGPNSPLHFGNGTRLTVT.

This chain joins TRBV6-6 and TRBJ1-1; D might be TRBD1 (5 bases). Per germline, CDR1 MNHNY and CDR2 SVGAGI (reference sequence). The CDR3 contains 13 residues. V was shortened by 2 bases and J by 6 bases, with 10 bases between the two germline ends. In DNA, the CDR3 is TGTGCCAGCAGTTACCAGGGTGGTTCTGAAGCTTTCTTT. Encoded protein: CASSYQGGSEAFF.

The chain uses TRBV10-3 and TRBJ1-5; D is ambiguous. Trimming stripped 3 bases from V and 6 bases from J, with 12 bases between. This CDR3 has 14 residues. Germline lookup yields CDR1 ENHRY and CDR2 SYGVKD. CDR3: CAISEYGRSQPQHF. The CDR3 DNA reads TGTGCCATCAGTGAATACGGACGGAGTCAGCCCCAGCATTTT.

This rearrangement joins TRBV28 to TRBJ2-5; D is perhaps TRBD2 (7 bases). Germline CDR1 MDHEN, CDR2 SYDVKM. Trimming left V 6 bases short and J 5 bases short, with 19 bases between. CDR3 length: 15 residues. The CDR3 protein is CASSGGTSPVETQYF. The CDR3 nucleotides read TGTGCCAGCAGCGGGGGGACATCGCCCGTGGAGACCCAGTACTTC. The full variable domain, completed using reference TRBV28 and TRBJ2-5, is DVKVTQSSRYLVKRTGEKVFLECVQDMDHENMFWYRQDPGLGLRLIYFSYDVKMKEKGDIPEGYSVSREKKERFSLILESASTNQTSMYLCASSGGTSPVETQYFGPGTRLLVL.

This chain joins TRBV27 and TRBJ1-2, with 7 bases lining up with TRBD1. J lost 7 bases, V lost 6 bases, and 5 bases had no gene match. This CDR3 contains 12 residues. The germline V gene has CDR1 MNHEY and CDR2 SMNVEV (reference sequence). CDR3: CASSSRGGGYTF. For the CDR3, the DNA is TGTGCCAGCAGCAGCAGGGGGGGTGGCTACACCTTC.

V gene TRBV10-2 combines with J gene TRBJ2-1; the match to TRBD2 covers 11 bases. The CDR3 consists of 17 residues. Germline CDR1 is WSHSY and CDR2 is SAAADI. Losses at the gene ends were 4 bases for V and 4 bases for J; bases not matched to a gene: 9. The DNA of the CDR3 is TGCGCCAGCAGTGGGATACCGGGACTAGCGGATTACAATGAGCAGTTCTTC. It codes for CASSGIPGLADYNEQFF.